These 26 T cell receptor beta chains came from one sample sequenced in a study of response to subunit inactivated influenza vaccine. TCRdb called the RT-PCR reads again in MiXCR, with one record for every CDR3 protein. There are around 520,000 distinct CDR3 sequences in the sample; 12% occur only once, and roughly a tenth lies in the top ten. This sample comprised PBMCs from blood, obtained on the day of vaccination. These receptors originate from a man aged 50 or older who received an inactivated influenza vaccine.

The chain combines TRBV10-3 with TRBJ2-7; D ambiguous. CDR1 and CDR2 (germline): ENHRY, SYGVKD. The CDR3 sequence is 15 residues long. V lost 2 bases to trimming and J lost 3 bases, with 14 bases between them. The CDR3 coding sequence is TGTGCCATCAGTGAGAGTTCGTCCAGGTACTACGAGCAGTACTTC. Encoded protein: CAISESSSRYYEQYF.

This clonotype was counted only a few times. CDR3 coding DNA: TGCAGCGCAGACATCTCCGGGGAGCTGTTTTTT. Amino acids: CSADISGELFF. The chain recombines TRBV29-1 with TRBJ2-2; D call uncertain. Trimming stripped 7 bases from V and 6 bases from J, with 9 bases between. Germline lookup yields CDR1 SQVTM and CDR2 ANQGSEA. This CDR3 region has 11 residues.

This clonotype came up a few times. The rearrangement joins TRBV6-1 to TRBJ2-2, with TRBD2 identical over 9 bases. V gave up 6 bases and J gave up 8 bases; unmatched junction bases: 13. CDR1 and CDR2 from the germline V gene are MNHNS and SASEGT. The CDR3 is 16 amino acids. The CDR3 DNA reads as TGTGCCAGCAGCCAACAGCCTGTAGCGGGGGTGGGGGAGCTGTTTTTT. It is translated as CASSQQPVAGVGELFF.

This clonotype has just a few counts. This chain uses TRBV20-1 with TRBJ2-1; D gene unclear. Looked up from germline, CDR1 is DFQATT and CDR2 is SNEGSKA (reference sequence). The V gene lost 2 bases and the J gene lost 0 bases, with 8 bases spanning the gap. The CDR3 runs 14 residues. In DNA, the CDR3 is TGCAGTGCTAGATACCCGAGCTCCTACAATGAGCAGTTCTTC. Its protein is CSARYPSSYNEQFF.

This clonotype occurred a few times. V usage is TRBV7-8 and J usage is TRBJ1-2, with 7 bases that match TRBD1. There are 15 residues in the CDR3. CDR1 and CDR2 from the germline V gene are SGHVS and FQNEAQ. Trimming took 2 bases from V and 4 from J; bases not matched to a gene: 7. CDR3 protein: CASSLLARDSYGYTF. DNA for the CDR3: TGTGCCAGCAGCTTACTGGCGCGGGACAGCTATGGCTACACCTTC.

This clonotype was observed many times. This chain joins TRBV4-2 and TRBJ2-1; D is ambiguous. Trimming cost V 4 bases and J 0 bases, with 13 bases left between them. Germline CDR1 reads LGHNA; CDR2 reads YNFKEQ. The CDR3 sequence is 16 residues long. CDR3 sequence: CASSPGPPSSYNEQFF. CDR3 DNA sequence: TGTGCCAGCAGCCCAGGACCCCCAAGCTCCTACAATGAGCAGTTCTTC.

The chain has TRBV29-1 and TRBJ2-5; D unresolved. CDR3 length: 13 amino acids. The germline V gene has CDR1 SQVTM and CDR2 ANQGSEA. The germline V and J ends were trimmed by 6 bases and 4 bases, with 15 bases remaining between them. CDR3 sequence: CSVSTPPGETQYF. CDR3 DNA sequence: TGCAGCGTATCGACCCCCCCAGGAGAGACCCAGTACTTC.

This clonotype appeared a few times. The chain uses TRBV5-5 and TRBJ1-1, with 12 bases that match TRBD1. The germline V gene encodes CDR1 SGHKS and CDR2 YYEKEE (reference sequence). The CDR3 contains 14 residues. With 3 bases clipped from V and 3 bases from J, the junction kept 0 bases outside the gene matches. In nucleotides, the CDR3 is TGTGCCAGCAGCTGGGACAGGGGGCACACTGAAGCTTTCTTT. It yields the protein CASSWDRGHTEAFF. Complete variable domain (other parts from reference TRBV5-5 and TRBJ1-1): DAGVTQSPTHLIKTRGQQVTLRCSPISGHKSVSWYQQVLGQGPQFIFQYYEKEERGRGNFPDRFSARQFPNYSSELNVNALLLGDSALYLCASSWDRGHTEAFFGQGTRLTVV.

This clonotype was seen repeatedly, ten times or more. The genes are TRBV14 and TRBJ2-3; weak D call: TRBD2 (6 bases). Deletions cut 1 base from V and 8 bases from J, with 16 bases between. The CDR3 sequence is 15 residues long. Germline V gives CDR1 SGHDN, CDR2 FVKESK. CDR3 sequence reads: CASSQAVAVTGTQYF. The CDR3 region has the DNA TGTGCCAGCAGCCAAGCTGTAGCGGTAACGGGTACGCAGTATTTT. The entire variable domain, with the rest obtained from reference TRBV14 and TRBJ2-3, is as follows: EAGVTQFPSHSVIEKGQTVTLRCDPISGHDNLYWYRRVMGKEIKFLLHFVKESKQDESGMPNNRFLAERTGGTYSTLKVQPAELEDSGVYFCASSQAVAVTGTQYFGPGTRLTVL.

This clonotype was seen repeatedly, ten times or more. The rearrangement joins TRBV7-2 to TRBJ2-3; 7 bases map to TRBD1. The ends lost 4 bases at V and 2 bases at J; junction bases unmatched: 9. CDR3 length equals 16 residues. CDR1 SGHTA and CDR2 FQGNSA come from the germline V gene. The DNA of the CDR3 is TGTGCCAGCAGCTCCCGACAGGGTGCGTCCACAGATACGCAGTATTTT. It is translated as CASSSRQGASTDTQYF.

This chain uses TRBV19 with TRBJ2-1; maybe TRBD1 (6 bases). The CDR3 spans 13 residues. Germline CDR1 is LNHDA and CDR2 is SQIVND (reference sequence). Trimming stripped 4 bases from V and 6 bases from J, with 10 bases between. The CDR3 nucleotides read TGTGCCAGTAGTAAAACAGGGTTCAATGAGCAGTTCTTC. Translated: CASSKTGFNEQFF.

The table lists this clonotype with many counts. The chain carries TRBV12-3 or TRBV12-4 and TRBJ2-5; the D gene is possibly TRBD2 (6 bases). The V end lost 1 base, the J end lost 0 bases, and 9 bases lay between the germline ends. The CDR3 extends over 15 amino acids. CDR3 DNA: TGTGCCAGCAGTTTAGTCGCGGGGTACCAAGAGACCCAGTACTTC. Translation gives CASSLVAGYQETQYF.

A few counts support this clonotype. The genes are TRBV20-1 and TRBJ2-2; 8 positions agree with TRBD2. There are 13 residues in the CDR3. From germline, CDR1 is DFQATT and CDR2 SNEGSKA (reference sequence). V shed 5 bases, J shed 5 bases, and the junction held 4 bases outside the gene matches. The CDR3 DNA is TGCAGTGCTCGGGGGGGAGGTACCGGGGAGCTGTTTTTT. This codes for CSARGGGTGELFF.

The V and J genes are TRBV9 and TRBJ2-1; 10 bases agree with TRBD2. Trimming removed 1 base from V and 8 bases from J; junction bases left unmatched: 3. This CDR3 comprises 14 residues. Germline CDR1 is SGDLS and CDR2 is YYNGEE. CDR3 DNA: TGTGCCAGCAGCGTAAGCGGGAGGGGAGATGAGCAGTTCTTC. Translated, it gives CASSVSGRGDEQFF.

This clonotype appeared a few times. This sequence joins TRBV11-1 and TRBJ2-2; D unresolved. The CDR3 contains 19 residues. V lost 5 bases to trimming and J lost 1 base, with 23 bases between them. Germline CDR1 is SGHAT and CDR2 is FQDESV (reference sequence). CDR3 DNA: TGTGCCAGCAGCCCAGGTACTTGGGCCCTACAGAAGAACACCGGGGAGCTGTTTTTT. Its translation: CASSPGTWALQKNTGELFF.

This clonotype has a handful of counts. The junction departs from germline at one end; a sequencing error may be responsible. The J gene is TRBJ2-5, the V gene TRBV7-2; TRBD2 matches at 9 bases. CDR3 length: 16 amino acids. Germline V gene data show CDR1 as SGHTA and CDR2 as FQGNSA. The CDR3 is CASSFLAGRVEESQYF. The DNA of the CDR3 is TGTGCCAGCAGCTTTCTAGCGGGAAGAGTGGAAGAGAGCCAGTACTTC.

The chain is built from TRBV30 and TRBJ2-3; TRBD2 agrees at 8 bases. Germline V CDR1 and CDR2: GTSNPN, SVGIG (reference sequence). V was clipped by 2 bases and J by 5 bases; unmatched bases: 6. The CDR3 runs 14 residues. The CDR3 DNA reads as TGTGCCTGGAGTCAAGGAGCGGGGGTAGATACGCAGTATTTT. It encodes CAWSQGAGVDTQYF.

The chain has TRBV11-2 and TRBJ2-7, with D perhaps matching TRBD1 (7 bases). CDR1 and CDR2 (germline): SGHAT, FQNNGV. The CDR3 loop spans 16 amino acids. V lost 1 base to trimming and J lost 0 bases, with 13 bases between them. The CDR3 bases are TGTGCCAGCAGCTTAGGGCAGGGGGGTTTCTCCTACGAGCAGTACTTC. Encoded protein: CASSLGQGGFSYEQYF.

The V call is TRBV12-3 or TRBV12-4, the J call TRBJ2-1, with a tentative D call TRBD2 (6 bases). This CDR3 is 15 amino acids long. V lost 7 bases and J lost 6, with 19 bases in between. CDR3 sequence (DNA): TGTGCCAGCACCGAACCCGGGACTGATCCCAATGAGCAGTTCTTC. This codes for CASTEPGTDPNEQFF.

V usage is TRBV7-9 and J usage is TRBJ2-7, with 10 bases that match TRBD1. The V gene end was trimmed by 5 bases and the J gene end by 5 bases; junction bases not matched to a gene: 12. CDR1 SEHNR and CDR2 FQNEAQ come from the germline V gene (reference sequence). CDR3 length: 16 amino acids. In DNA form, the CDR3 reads TGTGCCAGCAGCCCGCGGGACAGGGGATTGATCCACGAGCAGTACTTC. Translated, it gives CASSPRDRGLIHEQYF.

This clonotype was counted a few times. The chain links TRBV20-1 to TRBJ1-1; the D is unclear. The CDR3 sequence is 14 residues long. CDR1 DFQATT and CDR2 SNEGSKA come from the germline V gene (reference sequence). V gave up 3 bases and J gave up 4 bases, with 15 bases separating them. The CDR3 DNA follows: TGCAGTGCTAGCTTGGGCGGTTGGGGCACTGAAGCTTTCTTT. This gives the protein CSASLGGWGTEAFF.

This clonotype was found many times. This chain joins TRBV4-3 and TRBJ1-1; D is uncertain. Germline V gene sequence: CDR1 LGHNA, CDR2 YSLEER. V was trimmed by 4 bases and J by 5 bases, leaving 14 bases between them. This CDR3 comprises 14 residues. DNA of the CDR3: TGCGCCAGCAGCCCCCGGAGGGTGGGGACTGAAGCTTTCTTT. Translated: CASSPRRVGTEAFF.

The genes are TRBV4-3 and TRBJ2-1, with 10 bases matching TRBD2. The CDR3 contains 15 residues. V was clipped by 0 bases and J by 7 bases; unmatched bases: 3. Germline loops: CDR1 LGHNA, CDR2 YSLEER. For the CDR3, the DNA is TGCGCCAGCAGCCAAGAAGCGGGGGGGCGGAATGAGCAGTTCTTC. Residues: CASSQEAGGRNEQFF.

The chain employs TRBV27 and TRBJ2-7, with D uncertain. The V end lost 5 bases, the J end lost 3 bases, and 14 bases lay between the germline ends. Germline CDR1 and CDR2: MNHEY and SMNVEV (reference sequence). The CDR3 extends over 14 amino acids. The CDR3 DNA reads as TGTGCCAGCAGTCCCTGGTCCCACGGCTACGAGCAGTACTTC. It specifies CASSPWSHGYEQYF.

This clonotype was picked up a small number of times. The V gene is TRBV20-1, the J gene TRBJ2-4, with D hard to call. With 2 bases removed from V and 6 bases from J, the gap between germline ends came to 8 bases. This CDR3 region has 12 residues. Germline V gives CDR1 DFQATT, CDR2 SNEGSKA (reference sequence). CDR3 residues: CSARQEGNIQYF. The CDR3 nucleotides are TGCAGTGCTAGACAGGAAGGAAACATTCAGTACTTC.

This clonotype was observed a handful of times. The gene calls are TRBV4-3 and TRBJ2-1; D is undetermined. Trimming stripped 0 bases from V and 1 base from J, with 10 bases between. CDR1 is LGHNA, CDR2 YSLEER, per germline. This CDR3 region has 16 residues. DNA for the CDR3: TGCGCCAGCAGCCAAGAAGTCTCGTTTTCCTACAATGAGCAGTTCTTC. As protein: CASSQEVSFSYNEQFF.